What follows are 21 T cell receptor beta chains derived from one specimen sequenced in a study of lymphopenia after photon versus proton radiotherapy (dated by TCRdb to the late 2010s). Library generation was performed with the immunoSEQ multiplex PCR assay. TCRdb mirrors the immuneACCESS table, restricted to in-frame sequences. Some clones are absent from its copies; in checked studies, under half trace to an unresolved V gene, and the reason for the others is unknown. This sample lists about 60,000 clones; around 85% were detected once. 2.1% of the sample is in the top ten clones. The specimen was peripheral blood, collected from a patient treated with proton-based radiotherapy. The source of these receptors is a man aged 55 to 70 with pancreatic cancer.

V usage is TRBV28 and J usage is TRBJ2-4, with a weak D call TRBD2 (5 bases). Germline V gene data show CDR1 as MDHEN and CDR2 as SYDVKM. Trimming removed 2 bases at V and 5 bases at J, with 13 bases between. This CDR3 comprises 15 residues. The CDR3 DNA is TGTGCCAGCAGTTTAAGCAGACCCGGGGAAAACATTCAGTACTTC. It translates to CASSLSRPGENIQYF.

The rearrangement joins TRBV4-1 to TRBJ2-7, with TRBD2 matching 16 bases. The CDR3 length is 20 residues. Germline CDR1 is MGHRA and CDR2 is YSYEKL. Trimming at V came to 4 bases and at J to 0 bases, leaving 12 bases not matched to a gene. In DNA, the CDR3 is TGCGCCAGCAGCCCCCGGGCGGGACTAGCGGGAGGGCCCAACTCCTACGAGCAGTACTTC. Amino acids: CASSPRAGLAGGPNSYEQYF.

The chain has TRBV28 and TRBJ2-3; a weak D match, TRBD2 (6 bases). This CDR3 is 14 amino acids long. Germline lookup yields CDR1 MDHEN and CDR2 SYDVKM. DNA for the CDR3: TGTGCGAGTATTGGAGGGCCGGGGACAGATACGCAGTATTTT. Protein product: CASIGGPGTDTQYF.

The rearrangement joins TRBV27 to TRBJ1-4; D remains ambiguous. The CDR3 runs 11 residues. Germline-derived CDR1 and CDR2 are MNHEY and SMNVEV (reference sequence). Between the trimmed V and J ends, which lost 6 bases and 12 bases, there was a span of 11 bases. CDR3 amino acids: CASRSRGELFF. CDR3 nucleotides: TGTGCCAGCAGATCTCGTGGGGAACTGTTTTTT.

The chain joins TRBV7-9 to TRBJ2-2, with 7 bases that match TRBD2. Looked up from germline, CDR1 is SEHNR and CDR2 is FQNEAQ (reference sequence). Trimming took 0 bases from V and 0 from J; bases not matched to a gene: 1. The CDR3 contains 16 residues. In DNA, the CDR3 is TGTGCCAGCAGCTTAGCCGGACTAGCGAACACCGGGGAGCTGTTTTTT. Encoded protein: CASSLAGLANTGELFF.

The chain employs TRBV28 and TRBJ2-5, with a tentative D call TRBD1 (6 bases). The V gene lost 5 bases and the J gene lost 3 bases, with 7 bases spanning the gap. CDR3 length: 12 amino acids. Germline V CDR1 and CDR2: MDHEN, SYDVKM. The CDR3 reads CASSNREETQYF. Here the CDR3 DNA reads TGTGCCAGCAGTAACAGGGAAGAGACCCAGTACTTC.

The chain is built from TRBV14 and TRBJ2-5; 12 bases align to TRBD2. The trim removed 1 base at V and 6 bases at J, leaving 6 bases unmatched. The CDR3 spans 16 residues. CDR1 SGHDN and CDR2 FVKESK come from the germline V gene. CDR3 in amino acids: CASSQALAGGPQTQYF. The CDR3 DNA sequence: TGTGCCAGCAGCCAAGCCCTAGCGGGAGGGCCGCAGACCCAGTACTTC. The full variable domain, in which reference TRBV14 and TRBJ2-5 provide the parts outside the CDR3, is EAGVTQFPSHSVIEKGQTVTLRCDPISGHDNLYWYRRVMGKEIKFLLHFVKESKQDESGMPNNRFLAERTGGTYSTLKVQPAELEDSGVYFCASSQALAGGPQTQYFGPGTRLLVL.

The chain carries TRBV11-3 and TRBJ2-1, with D perhaps matching TRBD1 or TRBD2 (5 bases each). Trimming shortened V by 2 bases and J by 4 bases, and 15 bases separated the two germline ends. The CDR3 is 16 amino acids. CDR1 is SGHNT and CDR2 is YENEEA in the germline V gene. The CDR3 bases are TGTGCCAGCAGCTTATCAGGGCATAGGACTTACAATGAGCAGTTCTTC. The encoded protein is CASSLSGHRTYNEQFF.

V and J are TRBV28 and TRBJ1-1; D possibly corresponds to TRBD1 (6 bases). V shed 8 bases and J shed 0 bases, with 10 bases lying between them. The CDR3 consists of 13 residues. Germline CDR1 is MDHEN and CDR2 is SYDVKM. CDR3 sequence: CASAGHLNTEAFF. The DNA for the CDR3 is TGTGCCAGCGCGGGACACCTGAACACTGAAGCTTTCTTT.

This chain connects TRBV6-1 to TRBJ2-7; a weak D match, TRBD1 (7 bases). Trimming took off 2 bases at V and 2 bases at J, with 13 bases between the two ends. In germline, CDR1 is MNHNS, CDR2 SASEGT. The CDR3 extends over 15 amino acids. This chain's CDR3 is CASSETSGGPYEQYF. CDR3 DNA: TGTGCCAGCAGTGAAACGTCAGGGGGGCCCTACGAGCAGTACTTC.

The gene calls are TRBV7-3 and TRBJ2-3, with a tentative D call TRBD2 (5 bases). In germline, CDR1 is SGHTA, CDR2 FQGTGA. The germline V and J ends were trimmed by 5 bases and 6 bases, with 12 bases remaining between them. The length of the CDR3 is 13 residues. The chain's CDR3 is CASSRGGADTQYF. Here the CDR3 DNA reads TGTGCCAGCAGCCGTGGAGGAGCGGATACGCAGTATTTT.

Notes on this clone: The identical CDR3 is also encoded by other nucleotide sequences in the sample. The chain has TRBV28 and TRBJ2-3; D is unresolved. The germline gives CDR1 MDHEN, CDR2 SYDVKM. This CDR3 spans 12 amino acids. The V gene lost 2 bases and the J gene lost 4 bases, with 4 bases spanning the gap. The CDR3 sequence is CASSLGPDTQYF. As DNA, the CDR3 is TGTGCCAGCAGTTTAGGGCCAGATACGCAGTATTTT.

The rearrangement uses TRBV30 and TRBJ2-7; 8 bases line up with TRBD2. The germline V gene encodes CDR1 GTSNPN and CDR2 SVGIG (reference sequence). CDR3 size: 14 residues. V was pared by 0 bases and J by 6 bases, with 7 bases of the junction left unmatched. CDR3 in DNA: TGTGCCTGGAGTGTGACTAGCGCTGTCTCCGAGCAGTACTTC. Translating it yields CAWSVTSAVSEQYF. The variable domain in full, with the rest retrieved from reference TRBV30 and TRBJ2-7, is SQTIHQWPATLVQPVGSPLSLECTVEGTSNPNLYWYRQAAGRGLQLLFYSVGIGQISSEVPQNLSASRPQDRQFILSSKKLLLSDSGFYLCAWSVTSAVSEQYFGPGTRLTVT.

The chain uses TRBV5-1 and TRBJ1-5; 10 bases line up with TRBD1. The CDR3 consists of 16 residues. J was trimmed by 0 bases and V by 6 bases; bases with no gene match: 6. Per germline, CDR1 SGHRS and CDR2 YFSETQ. The CDR3 sequence: CASIWDRGNSNQPQHF. In DNA form, the CDR3 reads TGCGCCAGCATTTGGGACAGGGGTAATAGCAATCAGCCCCAGCATTTT.

V and J are TRBV30 and TRBJ2-1; perhaps TRBD2 as D (7 bases). The V gene lost 2 bases and the J gene lost 9 bases, with 23 bases spanning the gap. Germline CDR1 is GTSNPN and CDR2 is SVGIG (reference sequence). This CDR3 has 16 amino acids. DNA for the CDR3: TGTGCCTGGAGTTTCTCTAGCTGGGAGGGGGTAGGTGAGCAGTTCTTC. This translates into CAWSFSSWEGVGEQFF.

J is TRBJ1-5 and V is TRBV5-5; 11 bases line up with TRBD1. The CDR3 has 18 amino acids. Germline-derived CDR1 and CDR2 are SGHKS and YYEKEE (reference sequence). After removal of 3 bases from V and 0 bases from J, the junction contained 8 bases not matched to a gene. The CDR3 DNA reads TGTGCCAGCAGCTCCTACGGGACAGGGGGGACTAGCAATCAGCCCCAGCATTTT. This translates into CASSSYGTGGTSNQPQHF.

This chain links TRBV5-1 with TRBJ2-1; 8 bases agree with TRBD2. The CDR3 has 18 amino acids. Per the germline V gene, CDR1 is SGHRS and CDR2 is YFSETQ. The ends lost 2 bases at V and 2 bases at J; junction bases unmatched: 12. CDR3 nucleotide sequence: TGCGCCAGCAGCTTATCCGGAATAGCGGGACTTACCTACAATGAGCAGTTCTTC. It specifies CASSLSGIAGLTYNEQFF.

The genes are TRBV7-3 and TRBJ2-7; D gene ambiguous. Germline CDR1 reads SGHTA; CDR2 reads FQGTGA. The CDR3 loop spans 13 amino acids. V was cut by 2 bases and J by 5 bases, with 10 bases left in between. CDR3 protein: CASSLAHEDEQYF. The DNA of the CDR3 is TGTGCCAGCAGCTTAGCCCACGAGGACGAGCAGTACTTC.

The chain couples TRBV11-2 to TRBJ2-3; D is ambiguous. There are 12 residues in the CDR3. The ends were cut back, 8 bases at V and 1 base at J, with 7 bases in the middle. Germline CDR1 and CDR2: SGHAT and FQNNGV. For the CDR3, the DNA is TGTGCCAGCCTGACGGGCACAGATACGCAGTATTTT. Encoded protein: CASLTGTDTQYF. Combining the CDR3 with reference TRBV11-2 and TRBJ2-3 gives the whole variable domain EAGVAQSPRYKIIEKRQSVAFWCNPISGHATLYWYQQILGQGPKLLIQFQNNGVVDDSQLPKDRFSAERLKGVDSTLKIQPAKLEDSAVYLCASLTGTDTQYFGPGTRLTVL.

The rearrangement joins TRBV6-5 to TRBJ2-2, with D possibly being TRBD1 or TRBD2 (5 bases each). This CDR3 has 15 amino acids. CDR1 is MNHEY and CDR2 is SVGAGI in the germline V gene. V was shortened by 2 bases and J by 3 bases, with 10 bases between the two germline ends. The CDR3 here is CASSYRDGYTGELFF. In DNA, the CDR3 is TGTGCCAGCAGTTACCGGGACGGGTACACCGGGGAGCTGTTTTTT.

This clone was found once. This sequence joins TRBV13 and TRBJ2-3; D not resolved. The V and J ends lost 7 bases and 2 bases respectively, with 10 bases between them. The germline gives CDR1 PRHDT, CDR2 FYEKMQ (reference sequence). The CDR3 has 13 amino acids. In DNA form, the CDR3 reads TGTGCCAGCAAAAGGTTTGACACAGATACGCAGTATTTT. Its protein product is CASKRFDTDTQYF.